This T cell receptor beta chain was recovered during a study of technical replicates of blood from several donors. Measured with immunoSEQ multiplex PCR; TCRdb has only the in-frame clones, and not every one. The sample lists over 85,000 clones; roughly 96% were seen once. The ends were cut back, 7 bases at V and 1 base at J, with 22 bases in the middle. There are 17 residues in the CDR3. Germline CDR1 is LNHDA and CDR2 is SQIVND (reference sequence). The sequence was obtained from a human donor in good health. What was sequenced was T cells isolated from PBMCs. The chain is built from TRBV19 and TRBJ1-1; the D gene is possibly TRBD1 (5 bases). In DNA form, the CDR3 reads TGTGCCAGTATGGGGGGGGGAATCCCTAAAAAGAACACTGAAGCTTTCTTT. This encodes CASMGGGIPKKNTEAFF. Combining the CDR3 with reference TRBV19 and TRBJ1-1 gives the whole variable domain DGGITQSPKYLFRKEGQNVTLSCEQNLNHDAMYWYRQDPGQGLRLIYYSQIVNDFQKGDIAEGYSVSREKKESFPLTVTSAQKNPTAFYLCASMGGGIPKKNTEAFFGQGTRLTVV.